This TCR beta chain came from a study of early T cells in non-severe SARS-CoV-2 infection. About the study: Unsorted whole blood bulk RNA was sequenced, with unpaired chains.

The study, taken as a whole, reports: Private and CD4 specificities were missed by VDJdb matching, which favored anti-spike CD8 responses.

Concerning this clonotype: Its specificity is unknown.

Unique molecular identifiers were added to individual cDNA molecules. TCRdb used MiXCR to reprocess the 5' RACE reads, holding one entry per CDR3 protein. The sample has roughly 35,000 distinct CDR3 sequences, around 9% seen once; the top ten hold less than 15%. There are 11 residues in the CDR3. Germline lookup yields CDR1 DFQATT and CDR2 SNEGSKA (reference sequence). Trimming cost V 2 bases and J 8 bases, with 7 bases left between them. The chain recombines TRBV20-1 with TRBJ2-1; D not certain. The sample consisted of whole blood. This clonotype was sampled from an adult who was a healthcare worker with PCR-confirmed SARS-CoV-2 infection or an uninfected control (not recorded which). The CDR3 region is CSARQLYEQFF. CDR3 nucleotides: TGCAGTGCTAGACAACTTTATGAGCAGTTCTTC.